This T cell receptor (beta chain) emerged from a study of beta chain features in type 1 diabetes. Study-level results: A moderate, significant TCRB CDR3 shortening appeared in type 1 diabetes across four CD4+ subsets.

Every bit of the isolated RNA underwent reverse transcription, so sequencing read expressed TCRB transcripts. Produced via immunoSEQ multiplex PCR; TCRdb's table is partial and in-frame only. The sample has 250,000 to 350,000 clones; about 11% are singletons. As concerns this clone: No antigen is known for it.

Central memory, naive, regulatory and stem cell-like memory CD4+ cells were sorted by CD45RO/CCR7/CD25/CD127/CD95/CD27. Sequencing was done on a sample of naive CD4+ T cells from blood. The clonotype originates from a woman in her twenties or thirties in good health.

CDR3 DNA sequence: TGTGCCAGCGGGACTAGCTCTGGAGATACGCAGTATTTT. It codes for CASGTSSGDTQYF. V gene TRBV7-9 combines with J gene TRBJ2-3, with 9 bases aligning to TRBD2. Germline values: CDR1 SEHNR, CDR2 FQNEAQ (reference sequence). CDR3 length: 13 amino acids. V lost 8 bases, J lost 5 bases, and 5 bases stayed unmatched.